These T cell receptor beta chains were read from a single sample in a study of T cells in Graves' hyperthyroidism and ophthalmopathy. TCRdb re-analysed the multiplex PCR reads in MiXCR, keeping a single row per CDR3 protein. The sample shows 480,000 or so distinct CDR3 sequences, 46% of them seen only once. The sequenced sample was peripheral blood or thyroid tissue (not recorded which). These receptors were obtained from an adult woman with Graves' disease, either hyperthyroidism or ophthalmopathy (not recorded which). Each CDR3 is given with its conserved first and last residue. D genes are given only for firm matches. Where a row states a size, it is once, few, many or the class of an expanded clone; other rows omit it.

j_gene | d_gene | abundance | v_gene | CDR3aa | CDR3nt
TRBJ2-2 | TRBD1 | many | TRBV7-9 | CASSHRDRNAGELFF | TGTGCCAGCAGCCACCGGGACAGGAACGCCGGGGAGCTGTTTTTT
TRBJ2-5 | TRBD2 | . | TRBV4-2 | CASSQAPAGKQETQYF | TGTGCCAGCAGCCAAGCGCCAGCGGGAAAACAAGAGACCCAGTACTTC
TRBJ2-2 | . | . | TRBV6-5 | CASRRPGELFF | TGTGCCAGCAGGCGCCCGGGGGAGCTGTTTTTT
TRBJ1-6 | . | . | TRBV10-3 | CAISESTQGRSSPLHF | TGTGCCATCAGTGAGTCGACTCAGGGAAGGTCGTCACCCCTCCACTTT
TRBJ2-6 | . | . | TRBV19 | CASSTGISGANVLTF | TGTGCCAGTAGCACCGGGATCTCTGGGGCCAACGTCCTGACTTTC
TRBJ1-1 | TRBD1 | . | TRBV20-1 | CSARAGTANTEAFF | TGCAGTGCTAGGGCCGGGACAGCCAACACTGAAGCTTTCTTT
TRBJ2-5 | . | . | TRBV20-1 | CSAPTSPETQYF | TGCAGTGCCCCAACAAGCCCTGAGACCCAGTACTTC
TRBJ2-7 | . | once | TRBV7-9 | CASSPPSGAYEQYF | TGTGCCAGCAGCCCCCCTTCGGGAGCTTACGAGCAGTACTTC
TRBJ1-2 | . | . | TRBV20-1 | CSASNSREEDGYTF | TGCAGTGCTTCCAACTCCAGGGAGGAGGACGGCTACACCTTC
TRBJ1-3 | . | once | TRBV7-2 | CASSFLQKGNTIYF | TGTGCCAGCAGCTTTTTGCAAAAGGGTAACACCATATATTTT
TRBJ1-1 | . | . | TRBV6-2/TRBV6-3 | CASSPQGSSMNTEAFF | TGTGCCAGCAGCCCCCAGGGTTCGAGTATGAACACTGAAGCTTTCTTT
TRBJ2-5 | . | once | TRBV2 | CARARRGPQETQYF | TGTGCTAGGGCTCGGCGGGGACCACAAGAGACCCAGTACTTC
TRBJ2-7 | . | many | TRBV10-3 | CAISERKRGRTYEQYF | TGTGCCATCAGTGAGCGCAAGAGAGGGAGGACCTACGAGCAGTACTTC
TRBJ2-2 | . | . | TRBV7-8 | CASSSTVGAGRELFF | TGTGCCAGCAGCTCCACCGTGGGGGCTGGGCGGGAGCTGTTTTTT
TRBJ2-5 | TRBD1 | many | TRBV4-1 | CASSPGTGRETQYF | TGCGCCAGCAGCCCAGGGACAGGGAGGGAGACCCAGTACTTC
TRBJ2-2 | TRBD2 | . | TRBV20-1 | CSASRPGLEVGELFF | TGCAGTGCCAGCAGACCGGGACTAGAGGTCGGGGAGCTGTTTTTT
TRBJ1-1 | TRBD1 | many | TRBV19 | CASSRDRRSEAFF | TGTGCCAGTAGTAGGGACAGGCGGTCTGAAGCTTTCTTT
TRBJ1-2 | . | . | TRBV2 | CASTLQGWEAIGYTF | TGTGCCAGCACCTTACAGGGTTGGGAAGCTATCGGCTACACCTTC
TRBJ1-2 | . | many | TRBV29-1 | CSVELGGGVHGYTF | TGCAGCGTTGAATTAGGAGGGGGGGTACATGGCTACACCTTC
TRBJ1-4 | . | . | TRBV4-2 | CASSQDFARITTNEKLFF | TGTGCCAGCAGCCAAGACTTCGCCCGGATTACAACTAATGAAAAACTGTTTTTT
TRBJ1-2 | . | few | TRBV18 | CASSPGINLMGTNYGYTF | TGTGCCAGCTCACCAGGCATAAACCTAATGGGGACTAACTATGGCTACACCTTC
TRBJ2-7 | . | many | TRBV27 | CASSLTRNYEQYF | TGTGCCAGCAGCCTGACTAGGAACTACGAGCAGTACTTC
TRBJ2-5 | . | . | TRBV2 | CATEGLPETQYF | TGTGCCACCGAGGGACTGCCGGAGACCCAGTACTTC
TRBJ2-2 | . | many | TRBV5-1 | CASSIKGDTGELFF | TGCGCCAGCAGCATTAAAGGGGACACCGGGGAGCTGTTTTTT
TRBJ1-6 | . | few | TRBV24-1 | CATSDGARSPLHF | TGTGCCACCAGTGACGGAGCCCGCTCACCCCTCCACTTT
TRBJ1-2 | . | few | TRBV12-3/TRBV12-4 | CASSIRGRSPSFYGYTF | TGTGCCAGCAGTATCCGGGGGCGGAGCCCTTCTTTCTATGGCTACACCTTC
TRBJ2-2 | . | many | TRBV7-9 | CASSFLSWPAPGGELFF | TGTGCCAGCAGCTTCCTTAGTTGGCCCGCCCCGGGCGGGGAGCTGTTTTTT
TRBJ2-7 | . | . | TRBV5-1 | CASSGEGDYEQYF | TGCGCCAGCAGCGGGGAGGGGGACTACGAGCAGTACTTC
TRBJ1-2 | TRBD1 | . | TRBV10-3 | CAIRIGTAYGYTF | TGTGCCATCAGGATAGGGACAGCCTATGGCTACACCTTC
TRBJ1-5 | . | many | TRBV10-2 | CASSESGFNQPQHF | TGCGCCAGCAGTGAGTCAGGGTTCAATCAGCCCCAGCATTTT
TRBJ1-5 | . | . | TRBV5-4 | CASSKDTTPNQPQHF | TGTGCCAGCAGCAAAGACACTACCCCCAATCAGCCCCAGCATTTT
TRBJ1-2 | TRBD1 | many | TRBV9 | CASSVGTGGYTF | TGTGCCAGCAGCGTGGGGACAGGTGGCTACACCTTC
TRBJ1-4 | . | few | TRBV29-1 | CSVEGRGVEKLFF | TGCAGCGTTGAAGGCAGGGGAGTCGAAAAACTGTTTTTT
TRBJ2-5 | TRBD2 | . | TRBV28 | CASSLAGLAMETQYF | TGTGCCAGCAGTTTGGCCGGACTAGCCATGGAGACCCAGTACTTC
TRBJ1-2 | TRBD1 | many | TRBV10-3 | CAIKSDRDYGYTF | TGTGCCATCAAGAGCGACAGGGACTATGGCTACACCTTC
TRBJ2-5 | . | many | TRBV20-1 | CSASNTRKVEETQYF | TGCAGTGCTAGTAATACCCGCAAGGTTGAGGAGACCCAGTACTTC
TRBJ2-7 | . | many | TRBV20-1 | CSASGISRVYEQYF | TGCAGTGCTAGCGGGATTTCGAGGGTATACGAGCAGTACTTC
TRBJ2-7 | TRBD2 | . | TRBV24-1 | CATSDEGTSGRHSYEQYF | TGTGCCACCAGTGACGAAGGGACTAGCGGGAGGCATTCCTACGAGCAGTACTTC
TRBJ1-2 | . | . | TRBV9 | CASSQDRLDGYTF | TGTGCCAGCAGCCAAGACAGGCTTGATGGCTACACCTTC
TRBJ2-7 | . | many | TRBV7-9 | CASSLNPGNSYEQYF | TGTGCCAGCAGCTTAAATCCAGGCAACTCCTACGAGCAGTACTTC
TRBJ1-5 | . | many | TRBV20-1 | CSASYQNQPQHF | TGCAGTGCTAGTTACCAGAATCAGCCCCAGCATTTT